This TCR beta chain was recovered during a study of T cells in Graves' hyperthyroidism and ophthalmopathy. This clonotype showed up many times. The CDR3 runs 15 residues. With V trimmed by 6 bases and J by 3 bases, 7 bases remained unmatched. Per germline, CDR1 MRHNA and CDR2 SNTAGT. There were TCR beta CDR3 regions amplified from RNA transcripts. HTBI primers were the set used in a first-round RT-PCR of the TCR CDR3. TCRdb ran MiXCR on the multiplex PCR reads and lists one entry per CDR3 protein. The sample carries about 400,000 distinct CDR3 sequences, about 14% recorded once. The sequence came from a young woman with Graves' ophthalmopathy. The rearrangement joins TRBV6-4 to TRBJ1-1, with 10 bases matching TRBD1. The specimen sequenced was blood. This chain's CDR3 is CASRADRGRDTEAFF. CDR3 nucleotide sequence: TGTGCCAGCAGGGCAGACAGGGGGCGGGACACTGAAGCTTTCTTT.